This T cell receptor (beta chain) was observed in a study of identical twins. Study-level points and caveats: It was possible that invariant MAIT and iNKT cells partly confounded the zero-insertion analyses.

V shed 4 bases and J 8 bases; nucleotides not matched to a gene: 6. Germline V gene sequence: CDR1 SGHRS, CDR2 YFSETQ. The CDR3 has 15 amino acids. The sample holds many counts of this clonotype. No antigen is known for it. TCRdb used MiXCR to reprocess the 5' RACE reads, holding one entry per CDR3 protein. The sample holds more than 650,000 distinct CDR3 sequences, around 5.7% seen once. Sequenced: naive T cells sorted from blood. J is TRBJ1-4 and V is TRBV5-1, with 12 nucleotides matching TRBD1. The receptor was derived from a man aged 18 to 29 in good health. CDR3 in amino acids: CASSPGGQGAEKLFF. The CDR3 nucleotides are TGCGCCAGCAGCCCGGGGGGACAGGGGGCGGAAAAACTGTTTTTT. Combining the CDR3 with reference TRBV5-1 and TRBJ1-4 gives the whole variable domain KAGVTQTPRYLIKTRGQQVTLSCSPISGHRSVSWYQQTPGQGLQFLFEYFSETQRNKGNFPGRFSGRQFSNSRSEMNVSTLELGDSALYLCASSPGGQGAEKLFFGSGTQLSVL.